The T cell receptor (beta chain) under discussion was sequenced for a study of control samples from healthy donors and cancer patients. Assay: immunoSEQ multiplex PCR; the TCRdb copy retains only in-frame clones and omits some. The sample carries 90,000 to 140,000 clones, around 82% recorded once. Trimming pared 7 bases from V and 2 bases from J, leaving 4 bases between. The germline CDR1 and CDR2 sequences are MNHEY and SVGAGI. The CDR3 is 11 amino acids. This chain joins TRBV6-5 and TRBJ2-3; D unclear. This TCR derives from a woman in her forties or fifties in good health. Sequencing was performed on blood. CDR3 in amino acids: CASKVTDTQYF. CDR3 in DNA: TGTGCCAGCAAGGTCACAGATACGCAGTATTTT.